This T cell receptor (beta chain) was observed in a study of glioma-infiltrating T cells. TCR alpha and beta CDR3 regions were amplified from RNA using iRepertoire nested multiplex PCR. TCRdb re-called the multiplex PCR reads through MiXCR, storing one row per CDR3 protein. The sample has approximately 110,000 distinct CDR3 sequences, 20% to 25% seen once. The V gene lost 6 bases and the J gene lost 0 bases, with 17 bases spanning the gap. The CDR3 has 16 amino acids. Germline-derived CDR1 and CDR2 are SGHRS and YFSETQ. This clonotype was detected only once. One base away lies a much larger clone, so this may be a sequencing read error.

Sequenced material: glioma tissue, nonneoplastic brain tissue, or PBMCs (not recorded which). The TCR sequence derives from a human donor with low-grade glioma or glioblastoma, undergoing nonglioma brain surgery, or in good health (not recorded which). This chain links TRBV5-1 with TRBJ2-3; possible D gene TRBD2, 6 bases. DNA of the CDR3: TGCGCCAGCAACATTCTTAGCGGCTCTAGCACAGATACGCAGTATTTT. Its protein product is CASNILSGSSTDTQYF. The full variable domain, completed using reference TRBV5-1 and TRBJ2-3, is KAGVTQTPRYLIKTRGQQVTLSCSPISGHRSVSWYQQTPGQGLQFLFEYFSETQRNKGNFPGRFSGRQFSNSRSEMNVSTLELGDSALYLCASNILSGSSTDTQYFGPGTRLTVL.